This passage covers 14 T cell receptor beta chains from one sample sequenced in a study of blood T cells in healthy people across ages (dated by TCRdb to the mid-2010s). The library relied on 5' RACE. A second PCR of 7 to 11 cycles was run with a J-beta primer mix and a sample-barcoded 5' primer. TCRdb reworked the public reads: Q25 trimming with fastp, MiXCR clone assembly, productive beta chains retained. Each entry merges the rows of one CDR3 protein and shows their most common DNA and genes. The sample includes approximately 1,700,000 distinct CDR3 sequences, with about two fifths observed a single time. Roughly 23% of the sample is taken by the ten largest. The sample was blood. All receptors come from a human donor in good health.

The chain combines TRBV7-9 with TRBJ1-2; no firm D call. Trimming stripped 2 bases from V and 4 bases from J, with 17 bases between. This CDR3 region has 16 residues. Looked up from germline, CDR1 is SEHNR and CDR2 is FQNEAQ (reference sequence). CDR3 nucleotides: TGTGCCAGCAGCTTATCCAGCGCTGAATACCTCTATGGCTACACCTTC. Translating gives CASSLSSAEYLYGYTF.

This clonotype was detected only once. The genes are TRBV6-5 and TRBJ1-1; TRBD1 aligns across 10 bases. CDR1 MNHEY and CDR2 SVGAGI come from the germline V gene. J gave up 5 bases and V 1 base, and 10 bases lay outside the gene matches. This CDR3 comprises 17 residues. The CDR3 here is CASSYLPPGTGETEAFF. In DNA, the CDR3 is TGTGCCAGCAGTTACTTGCCCCCCGGGACAGGGGAAACTGAAGCTTTCTTT.

This clonotype showed up just once. The chain uses TRBV6-1 and TRBJ2-3, with D tentatively TRBD1 or TRBD2 (6 bases each). Trimming cost V 4 bases and J 1 base, with 15 bases left between them. The CDR3 has 16 amino acids. From germline, CDR1 is MNHNS and CDR2 SASEGT. CDR3 in amino acids: CASSGWGASGTDTQYF. For the CDR3, the DNA is TGTGCCAGCAGTGGTTGGGGGGCGTCGGGCACAGATACGCAGTATTTT.

This sequence joins TRBV20-1 and TRBJ2-1; D might be TRBD1 (5 bases). V lost 7 bases, J lost 10 bases, and 17 bases lay in between. Germline CDR1 reads DFQATT; CDR2 reads SNEGSKA (reference sequence). The CDR3 sequence is 12 residues long. The CDR3 protein is CSGTNQGYEQFF. CDR3 DNA sequence: TGCAGTGGCACGAACCAGGGCTACGAGCAGTTCTTC.

The chain is built from TRBV5-1 and TRBJ2-7, with 10 bases matching TRBD1. The germline CDR1 and CDR2 sequences are SGHRS and YFSETQ. Germline trimming cut 4 bases from V and 2 bases from J; bases unmatched to any gene: 9. The CDR3 spans 16 residues. The CDR3 DNA reads as TGCGCCAGCAGCCAATACCCGGGACAGGGGACCTACGAGCAGTACTTC. Translated: CASSQYPGQGTYEQYF.

This clonotype was seen a handful of times. The chain combines TRBV7-9 with TRBJ2-1; 11 bases map to TRBD2. There are 15 residues in the CDR3. CDR1 and CDR2 from the germline V gene are SEHNR and FQNEAQ (reference sequence). V was pared by 5 bases and J by 6 bases, with 6 bases of the junction left unmatched. CDR3 protein: CASSPSGTSGNEQFF. CDR3 coding DNA: TGTGCCAGCAGCCCCTCCGGGACTAGCGGCAATGAGCAGTTCTTC.

As regards this clonotype: The junction and the germline gene differ at one end; a read error may be behind it. The chain employs TRBV5-1 and TRBJ1-2; perhaps TRBD1 as D (5 bases). The length of the CDR3 is 13 residues. Germline V gene lookup returns CDR1 SGHRS and CDR2 YFSETQ. The CDR3 protein is CASSLERGSGYTF. DNA of the CDR3: TGTGCCAGCAGCTTAGAAAGGGGTAGTGGCTACACCTTC.

This clonotype was seen a handful of times. The rearrangement uses TRBV20-1 and TRBJ2-5, with TRBD2 identical over 9 bases. Germline V lookup: CDR1 DFQATT, CDR2 SNEGSKA (reference sequence). V was clipped by 2 bases and J by 5 bases; unmatched bases: 9. This CDR3 has 15 residues. The CDR3 is CSARPTSGDPETQYF. Here the CDR3 DNA reads TGCAGTGCTAGACCGACTAGCGGCGACCCTGAGACCCAGTACTTC.

The rearrangement joins TRBV12-5 to TRBJ1-5; 7 bases align to TRBD1. The junction had 6 bases not matched to a gene; V was cut back by 0 bases and J by 4 bases. Per germline, CDR1 LGHNT and CDR2 FRNRAP. The CDR3 is made up of 16 amino acids. CDR3 DNA sequence: TGTGCTAGTGGTTTGGTAGTTGGACAGGTTAATCAGCCCCAGCATTTT. Translating it yields CASGLVVGQVNQPQHF.

The gene calls are TRBV29-1 and TRBJ2-1; 15 bases match TRBD2. Germline CDR1 SQVTM, CDR2 ANQGSEA. With V trimmed by 4 bases and J by 0 bases, 10 bases remained unmatched. This CDR3 is built from 19 residues. CDR3 residues: CSVAGLAGGCVSSYNEQFF. For the CDR3, the DNA is TGCAGCGTTGCTGGACTAGCGGGGGGGTGTGTTAGCTCCTACAATGAGCAGTTCTTC.

The V gene is TRBV29-1, the J gene TRBJ1-2; no firm D call. Trimming pared 5 bases from V and 4 bases from J, leaving 14 bases between. The germline gives CDR1 SQVTM, CDR2 ANQGSEA. The CDR3 consists of 13 residues. CDR3 in DNA: TGCAGCGTTTCCCAAGGACGGACCTATGGCTACACCTTC. The encoded protein is CSVSQGRTYGYTF.

The J gene is TRBJ2-7, the V gene TRBV4-1; 9 nucleotides align to TRBD1. Germline loops: CDR1 MGHRA, CDR2 YSYEKL. With 8 bases clipped from V and 3 bases from J, the junction kept 8 bases outside the gene matches. The CDR3 loop spans 14 amino acids. Written as DNA, the CDR3 is TGCGCCAGCGAAAAAAAGACAGGGGGCTACGAGCAGTACTTC. It encodes CASEKKTGGYEQYF.

This clonotype was seen a few times. The V and J genes are TRBV5-5 and TRBJ2-7; D is undetermined. With the DNA end fitting TRBJ2-5 better, the J assignment may be wrong. Germline V gene sequence: CDR1 SGHKS, CDR2 YYEKEE (reference sequence). The CDR3 length is 14 residues. Here the CDR3 reads CASSHLVSDGTQYF. The DNA of the CDR3 is TGTGCCAGCAGCCACCTTGTTTCGGATGGGACCCAGTACTTC.

The chain combines TRBV28 with TRBJ2-1, with TRBD1 as a possible D gene (6 bases). V dropped 4 bases and J dropped 6 bases, with 19 bases sitting between them. CDR1 is MDHEN, CDR2 SYDVKM, per germline. The CDR3 loop spans 16 amino acids. In DNA form, the CDR3 reads TGTGCCAGCAGTTCGACCGGGACCCCCAGGGGCAATGAGCAGTTCTTC. As protein: CASSSTGTPRGNEQFF.